The rows below give T cell receptor beta chains drawn from one sample of a study of T cells after yellow fever vaccination. TCRdb used MiXCR to reprocess the 5' RACE reads, holding one entry per CDR3 protein. The sample consists of over 250,000 distinct CDR3 sequences, approximately 4% of them appearing once. This sample comprised PBMCs, obtained 5 days after the yellow fever booster vaccination. The receptors stem from a man between 18 and 35 years old who received the YFV17D yellow fever vaccine. CDR3s include the opening cysteine and the closing phenylalanine or tryptophan. D genes are given only for firm matches. Rows may omit the clone size; those that give it use once, few, many or a size class.

.	TRBV25-1	TRBJ2-1	.	CASSDYSYNEQFF	TGTGCCAGCAGTGACTACTCCTACAATGAGCAGTTCTTC
.	TRBV5-5	TRBJ2-2	.	CASSLGGTGTGELFF	TGTGCCAGCAGCTTGGGGGGTACGGGCACCGGGGAGCTGTTTTTT
.	TRBV2	TRBJ2-1	.	CASKGQDIKKQFF	TGTGCCAGCAAAGGTCAGGACATTAAGAAGCAGTTCTTC
.	TRBV27	TRBJ1-1	many	CASSLFGGSTEAFF	TGTGCCAGCAGTTTATTTGGAGGGAGCACTGAAGCTTTCTTT
TRBD2	TRBV7-3	TRBJ2-3	.	CASSKGTSGGADSTDTQYF	TGTGCCAGCAGCAAAGGGACTAGCGGGGGTGCTGATAGCACAGATACGCAGTATTTT
.	TRBV9	TRBJ2-1	.	CASSVVSLASEQFF	TGTGCCAGCAGCGTAGTGTCGCTGGCCAGTGAGCAGTTCTTC
.	TRBV6-5	TRBJ1-2	.	CASSLAGDYYGYTF	TGTGCCAGCAGTCTTGCTGGGGATTACTATGGCTACACCTTC
TRBD1	TRBV6-5	TRBJ2-3	many	CASSTKYRDRGRDTQYF	TGTGCCAGCAGTACTAAATACCGGGACAGGGGACGAGATACGCAGTATTTT
.	TRBV5-1	TRBJ1-1	few	CASSKIGTVNTEAFF	TGCGCCAGCAGCAAAATAGGGACGGTGAACACTGAAGCTTTCTTT
TRBD1	TRBV7-9	TRBJ2-1	few	CASIKPDRGYNEQFF	TGTGCCAGTATCAAGCCCGACAGGGGCTACAATGAGCAGTTCTTC
.	TRBV6-5	TRBJ1-6	.	CASSDRISPLHF	TGTGCCAGCAGTGATCGGATCTCACCCCTCCACTTT
.	TRBV19	TRBJ1-5	many	CASSVPDYSNQPQHF	TGTGCCAGTAGTGTGCCAGACTATAGCAATCAGCCCCAGCATTTT
.	TRBV5-5	TRBJ1-3	few	CASSRRQASSGNTIYF	TGTGCCAGCAGCCGCAGACAGGCCTCCTCTGGAAACACCATATATTTT
.	TRBV7-9	TRBJ2-1	once	CASRNPSVGPSSYNEQFF	TGTGCCAGCAGGAACCCTAGTGTAGGCCCCAGCTCCTACAATGAGCAGTTCTTC
.	TRBV15	TRBJ1-2	few	CATSRDRNNYGYTF	TGTGCCACCAGCAGAGACAGGAACAACTATGGCTACACCTTC
.	TRBV18	TRBJ1-6	.	CASSPTEFQNSPLHF	TGTGCCAGCTCCCCGACGGAGTTCCAGAATTCACCCCTCCACTTT
.	TRBV9	TRBJ1-5	few	CASSVEGFGDQPQHF	TGTGCCAGCAGCGTAGAAGGGTTTGGGGATCAGCCCCAGCATTTT
.	TRBV9	TRBJ2-2	many	CASSVNTGELFF	TGTGCCAGCAGCGTAAACACCGGGGAGCTGTTTTTT
.	TRBV4-1	TRBJ2-3	few	CASSQHGLSTDTQYF	TGCGCCAGCAGCCAACATGGACTTTCCACAGATACGCAGTATTTT
TRBD1	TRBV15	TRBJ1-5	.	CATGRGGSGQPQHF	TGTGCCACCGGGAGAGGGGGCAGCGGTCAGCCCCAGCATTTT
.	TRBV30	TRBJ2-1	few	CAWSVGSYNEQFF	TGTGCCTGGAGTGTAGGCAGTTATAATGAGCAGTTCTTC
TRBD2	TRBV9	TRBJ2-7	many	CASSGALAGGSDEQYF	TGTGCCAGCAGCGGCGCCCTAGCGGGGGGTTCCGACGAGCAGTACTTC
TRBD1	TRBV27	TRBJ1-2	.	CASSLRTGAGGYTF	TGTGCCAGCAGTTTACGGACAGGGGCGGGTGGCTACACCTTC
TRBD2	TRBV5-1	TRBJ2-3	few	CASSLTSGGATDTQYF	TGCGCCAGCAGCTTGACTAGCGGGGGGGCCACAGATACGCAGTATTTT
TRBD2	TRBV6-2/TRBV6-3	TRBJ2-3	few	CASSQPGLARTDTQYF	TGTGCCAGCAGCCAACCCGGACTAGCGAGGACAGATACGCAGTATTTT
.	TRBV21-1	TRBJ2-1	many	CASSASSTGPYNEQFF	TGTGCCAGCAGCGCCTCATCCACAGGACCTTACAATGAGCAGTTCTTC
.	TRBV7-2	TRBJ2-3	.	CASSLRGAQRGDTQYF	TGTGCCAGCAGCTTAAGAGGAGCGCAACGAGGGGATACTCAGTATTTT
.	TRBV12-3/TRBV12-4	TRBJ1-2	.	CASGGQYGYTF	TGTGCCAGCGGGGGCCAGTATGGCTACACCTTC
.	TRBV4-1	TRBJ1-1	.	CASSQDWRRGNTEAFF	TGCGCCAGCAGCCAAGATTGGCGGAGGGGGAACACTGAAGCTTTCTTT
.	TRBV20-1	TRBJ1-2	.	CSLAGNYGYTF	TGCAGTCTCGCGGGGAACTATGGCTACACCTTC
.	TRBV4-1	TRBJ1-4	few	CASSQGDTNEKLFF	TGCGCCAGCAGCCAAGGAGACACTAATGAAAAACTGTTTTTT
TRBD2	TRBV5-6	TRBJ2-4	few	CASSPGGGAKNIQYF	TGTGCCAGCAGCCCTGGGGGGGGGGCCAAAAACATTCAGTACTTC
TRBD1	TRBV7-9	TRBJ2-3	.	CASRQRQGSTDTQYF	TGTGCCAGCAGACAGAGACAGGGTTCGACAGATACGCAGTATTTT
.	TRBV12-3/TRBV12-4	TRBJ2-7	.	CASSLEHSQGGEQYF	TGTGCCAGCAGTTTAGAACACTCCCAGGGCGGCGAGCAGTACTTC
TRBD2	TRBV6-5	TRBJ2-3	many	CASSYGTNLGDTQYF	TGTGCCAGCAGTTACGGGACTAACCTCGGAGATACGCAGTATTTT
TRBD1	TRBV5-1	TRBJ2-3	few	CASSVRTGGDTQYF	TGCGCCAGCAGCGTCAGGACAGGGGGAGATACGCAGTATTTT
.	TRBV19	TRBJ2-1	.	CASSIIGGGQFF	TGTGCCAGTAGTATAATCGGGGGCGGGCAGTTCTTC
TRBD1	TRBV6-1	TRBJ1-1	few	CASNPTGRWTEAFF	TGTGCCAGCAATCCGACAGGGAGGTGGACTGAAGCTTTCTTT
TRBD2	TRBV7-2	TRBJ2-3	few	CASSYRLAGDRTDTQYF	TGTGCCAGCAGCTATAGACTAGCGGGGGATCGCACAGATACGCAGTATTTT
TRBD2	TRBV12-3/TRBV12-4	TRBJ2-3	few	CASSLRLAGTDTQYF	TGTGCCAGCAGTTTAAGACTAGCGGGGACAGATACGCAGTATTTT
.	TRBV6-5	TRBJ2-7	.	CASGPRSYEQYF	TGTGCCAGCGGGCCGCGGTCCTACGAGCAGTACTTC
.	TRBV7-5	TRBJ1-5	.	CISVPEAVRPDNLNQPQHF	.
.	TRBV7-6	TRBJ2-1	few	CASSLGRARSSYNEQFF	TGTGCCAGCAGCTTAGGGAGGGCCAGGAGCTCCTACAATGAGCAGTTCTTC
TRBD1	TRBV20-1	TRBJ2-7	.	CSARGQDRGDQQYF	TGCAGTGCTAGAGGGCAGGACAGGGGGGACCAGCAGTACTTC
.	TRBV7-7	TRBJ2-5	many	CASSRYGGSYQETQYF	TGTGCCAGCAGCCGTTACGGGGGATCCTACCAAGAGACCCAGTACTTC